The clone carrying this TCR beta chain has more than one count but fewer than ten. What it recognizes is unknown. TCRdb analysed the 5' RACE reads with MiXCR anew, one entry per CDR3 protein. The sample carries about 530,000 distinct CDR3 sequences, approximately 20% recorded once. CDR1 and CDR2 from the germline V gene are SQVTM and ANQGSEA. The V and J ends lost 7 bases and 7 bases, in that order; junction bases with no gene match: 12. This CDR3 comprises 15 residues. This record comes from a study of identical twins. Study conclusions and caveats: Weaker excess twin sharing was seen among beta out-of-frame sequences. Clonotypes of the beta chain that were abundant in cord blood carried fewer insertions (memory repertoires showed none).

Healthy Caucasians supplied all donations. In addition, the sample was reused for a study of yellow fever vaccine responses in identical twins.

The chain combines TRBV29-1 with TRBJ2-1; TRBD2 matches at 11 bases. Material: CD4+ T cells sorted from blood. The origin of this receptor is a woman aged 18-29 years in good health. The CDR3 DNA is TGCAGCGCGGTACCAAATAGCGGGAGGGAAAATGAGCAGTTCTTC. It encodes CSAVPNSGRENEQFF.